The 9 T cell receptor beta chains reported below all come from one sample, sequenced in a study of blood T cell repertoires in COVID-19. TCRdb's table, derived via immunoSEQ multiplex PCR, lists solely in-frame clones and lacks some. The sample records some 220,000 clones, around 90% being singletons. Material: peripheral blood. Receptors originate from a man younger than 40 with COVID-19, enrolled during active disease.

V is TRBV6-2 or TRBV6-3 and J is TRBJ2-7; 11 bases map to TRBD2. Per the germline V gene, CDR1 is MNHEY and CDR2 is SVGEGT. The J segment lost 0 bases and the V segment lost 0 bases, leaving 4 bases of the junction unmatched. The CDR3 spans 17 residues. As DNA, the CDR3 is TGTGCCAGCAGTTACTCTATAGGGACTAGCGGCTCCTACGAGCAGTACTTC. Amino acids: CASSYSIGTSGSYEQYF.

This clone was detected only once. The chain recombines TRBV18 with TRBJ1-2; TRBD1 matches at 9 bases. Unmatched junction bases numbered 7, after V lost 3 bases and J lost 8 bases. The CDR3 length is 14 residues. Germline V gene data show CDR1 as KGHSH and CDR2 as LQKENI. CDR3 DNA sequence: TGTGCCAGCTCACCGACACAGGGGGCACGAGGCTACACCTTC. Protein: CASSPTQGARGYTF.

This chain links TRBV5-4 with TRBJ2-2, with D perhaps TRBD2 (5 bases). Germline V gene lookup returns CDR1 SGHNT and CDR2 YYREEE (reference sequence). The length of the CDR3 is 16 residues. The V and J ends lost 3 bases and 5 bases respectively, with 17 bases between them. The CDR3 sequence is CASSSYLGSRTGELFF. The DNA of the CDR3 is TGTGCCAGCAGCTCATATCTGGGGAGTAGAACCGGGGAGCTGTTTTTT.

In nucleotides, the CDR3 is TGTGCCAGCAGTGCGGACAGGGGGGTTATGTATAGCAATCAGCCCCAGCATTTT. Translated, it gives CASSADRGVMYSNQPQHF. V usage is TRBV6-1 and J usage is TRBJ1-5; 10 bases align to TRBD1. The CDR3 covers 18 residues. Per germline, CDR1 MNHNS and CDR2 SASEGT. The V gene end was trimmed by 4 bases and the J gene end by 0 bases; junction bases not matched to a gene: 9.

V is TRBV13 and J is TRBJ1-6; D possibly corresponds to TRBD1 (6 bases). V was cut by 0 bases and J by 6 bases, with 12 bases left in between. The CDR3 is made up of 16 amino acids. Germline assignment: CDR1 PRHDT and CDR2 FYEKMQ (reference sequence). CDR3 in amino acids: CASSLGGTKGNSPLHF. CDR3 bases: TGTGCCAGCAGCTTAGGGGGGACAAAGGGTAATTCACCCCTCCACTTT. Full variable domain (outside the CDR3, taken from reference TRBV13 and TRBJ1-6): AAGVIQSPRHLIKEKRETATLKCYPIPRHDTVYWYQQGPGQDPQFLISFYEKMQSDKGSIPDRFSAQQFSDYHSELNMSSLELGDSALYFCASSLGGTKGNSPLHFGNGTRLTVT.

V gene TRBV4-1 combines with J gene TRBJ1-3; D ambiguous. The V and J ends lost 0 bases and 4 bases respectively, with 10 bases between them. The CDR3 has 15 amino acids. Per the germline V gene, CDR1 is MGHRA and CDR2 is YSYEKL. This CDR3 reads CASSQERGTGNTIYF. CDR3 DNA sequence: TGCGCCAGCAGCCAAGAGCGGGGAACCGGAAACACCATATATTTT.

As DNA, the CDR3 is TGTGCCAGCAGCCAGTGGGGGACAGGGATCACCGGGGAGCTGTTTTTT. Translated: CASSQWGTGITGELFF. The chain carries TRBV3-1 (or the pseudogene TRBV3-2) and TRBJ2-2; 9 bases are a match to TRBD1. The germline CDR1 and CDR2 sequences are LGHDT and YNNKEL (reference sequence). This CDR3 is built from 16 residues. After removal of 3 bases from V and 4 bases from J, the junction contained 6 bases not matched to a gene.

The rearrangement uses TRBV2 and TRBJ1-4; no clear D. V shed 4 bases and J shed 4 bases, with 7 bases lying between them. CDR1 SNHLY and CDR2 FYNNEI come from the germline V gene. The length of the CDR3 is 13 residues. The CDR3 sequence: CASSVGINEKLFF. In DNA form, the CDR3 reads TGTGCCAGCAGTGTCGGTATTAATGAAAAACTGTTTTTT.

The rearrangement links TRBV10-2 to TRBJ1-1, with 8 bases that match TRBD1. The ends lost 3 bases at V and 4 bases at J; junction bases unmatched: 1. Germline V gene lookup returns CDR1 WSHSY and CDR2 SAAADI. The CDR3 length is 13 residues. CDR3 sequence: CASSEQGVTEAFF. The CDR3 region has the DNA TGCGCCAGCAGTGAACAGGGGGTCACTGAAGCTTTCTTT.